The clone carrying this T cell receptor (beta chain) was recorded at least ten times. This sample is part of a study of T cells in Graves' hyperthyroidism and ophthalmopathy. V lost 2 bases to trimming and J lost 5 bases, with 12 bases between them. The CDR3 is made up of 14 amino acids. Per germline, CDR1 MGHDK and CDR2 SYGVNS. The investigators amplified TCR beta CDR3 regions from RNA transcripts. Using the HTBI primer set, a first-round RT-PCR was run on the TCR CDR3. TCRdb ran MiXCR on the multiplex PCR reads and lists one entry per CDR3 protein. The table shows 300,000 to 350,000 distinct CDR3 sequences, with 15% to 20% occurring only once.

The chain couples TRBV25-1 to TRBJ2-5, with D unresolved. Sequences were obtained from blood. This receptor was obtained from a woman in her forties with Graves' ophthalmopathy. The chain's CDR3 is CASSELPAEETQYF. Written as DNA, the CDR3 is TGTGCCAGCAGTGAACTCCCCGCGGAGGAGACCCAGTACTTC.